One and the same sample provided the 32 T cell receptor beta chains below, sequenced in a study of T cell responses to AZD1222 COVID-19 vaccine. Measured with immunoSEQ multiplex PCR; TCRdb has only the in-frame clones, and not every one. The top ten clones hold around 9.1% of a sample with under 130,000 clones, approximately 90% of them seen once. The specimen comprised peripheral blood, sampled on day 0 of AZD1222 vaccination. The receptors were sampled from an adult in good health.

The V and J genes are TRBV19 and TRBJ1-4, with 7 bases matching TRBD1. With V trimmed by 6 bases and J by 8 bases, 12 bases remained unmatched. CDR3 size: 15 residues. Germline-derived CDR1 and CDR2 are LNHDA and SQIVND (reference sequence). The CDR3 DNA sequence: TGTGCCAGTAGCCCCCGGGAGGGGGCAGGGGAAAAACTGTTTTTT. Protein sequence: CASSPREGAGEKLFF.

This chain connects TRBV9 to TRBJ2-5; D may be TRBD1 or TRBD2 (6 bases each). The CDR3 has 19 amino acids. V lost 3 bases and J lost 5, with 29 bases in between. CDR1 and CDR2 from the germline V gene are SGDLS and YYNGEE. The CDR3 spells CASSGPTSGGSTGQETQYF. Here the CDR3 DNA reads TGTGCCAGCAGCGGGCCAACCTCCGGGGGATCCACAGGGCAGGAGACCCAGTACTTC.

The chain has TRBV6-5 and TRBJ1-2; D unresolved. This CDR3 is 15 amino acids long. The germline V and J ends were trimmed by 0 bases and 4 bases, with 12 bases remaining between them. Per germline, CDR1 MNHEY and CDR2 SVGAGI. CDR3 bases: TGTGCCAGCAGTTACTCGATCGCGGGTGTCTATGGCTACACCTTC. The encoded protein is CASSYSIAGVYGYTF.

The rearrangement uses TRBV2 and TRBJ2-7; D gene ambiguous. The CDR3 consists of 12 residues. V was shortened by 2 bases and J by 5 bases, with 7 bases between the two germline ends. Germline V gene sequence: CDR1 SNHLY, CDR2 FYNNEI. CDR3 loop: CASSELDDEQYF. The CDR3 coding sequence is TGTGCCAGCAGTGAACTAGATGACGAGCAGTACTTC.

V and J are TRBV4-2 and TRBJ2-3, with 8 bases aligning to TRBD2. Germline V lookup: CDR1 LGHNA, CDR2 YNFKEQ. V shed 4 bases and J 3 bases; nucleotides not matched to a gene: 6. The CDR3 runs to 15 residues. The CDR3 reads CASSLSGRVTDTQYF. The CDR3 nucleotides read TGTGCCAGCAGCCTCAGCGGGAGAGTTACAGATACGCAGTATTTT.

V usage is TRBV19 and J usage is TRBJ2-7; 8 bases are shared with TRBD2. This CDR3 comprises 13 residues. Germline-derived CDR1 and CDR2 are LNHDA and SQIVND (reference sequence). Unmatched junction bases numbered 5, after V lost 7 bases and J lost 3 bases. The CDR3 region is CASTPGGFYEQYF. CDR3 DNA sequence: TGTGCCAGTACCCCGGGGGGGTTCTACGAGCAGTACTTC.

The V call is TRBV6-5, the J call TRBJ2-3, with TRBD2 as a possible D gene (5 bases). Germline lookup yields CDR1 MNHEY and CDR2 SVGAGI. V shed 0 bases and J shed 5 bases, with 15 bases lying between them. CDR3 length: 16 amino acids. The CDR3 region is CASSYSAAPLGDTQYF. As DNA, the CDR3 is TGTGCCAGCAGTTACTCAGCGGCACCTCTTGGAGATACGCAGTATTTT.

The V call is TRBV28, the J call TRBJ1-5; a possible D gene is TRBD1 (5 bases). This CDR3 comprises 15 residues. Deletions cut 5 bases from V and 14 bases from J, with 25 bases between. Germline CDR1 is MDHEN and CDR2 is SYDVKM. CDR3 residues: CASSLIGGGRAGEHF. In DNA form, the CDR3 reads TGTGCCAGCAGTCTTATAGGCGGCGGCAGGGCCGGGGAGCATTTT.

CDR3 DNA: TGTGCCAGTAGGCTAGAGTTTAGGGCAGATACGCAGTATTTT. This translates into CASRLEFRADTQYF. The V call is TRBV19, the J call TRBJ2-3; no clear D gene. Germline loops: CDR1 LNHDA, CDR2 SQIVND (reference sequence). This CDR3 has 14 residues. V dropped 6 bases and J dropped 4 bases, with 14 bases sitting between them.

This clone appeared a single time. The gene calls are TRBV5-4 and TRBJ2-1; the match to TRBD2 covers 15 bases. Per germline, CDR1 SGHNT and CDR2 YYREEE (reference sequence). V was clipped by 0 bases and J by 6 bases; unmatched bases: 7. The CDR3 has 18 amino acids. For the CDR3, the DNA is TGTGCCAGCAGCTTGGTTGGGACTAGCGGGAGGTCAGGCAATGAGCAGTTCTTC. Translating gives CASSLVGTSGRSGNEQFF. Full variable domain (remainder filled in from reference TRBV5-4 and TRBJ2-1): ETGVTQSPTHLIKTRGQQVTLRCSSQSGHNTVSWYQQALGQGPQFIFQYYREEENGRGNFPPRFSGLQFPNYSSELNVNALELDDSALYLCASSLVGTSGRSGNEQFFGPGTRLTVL.

This chain uses TRBV5-4 with TRBJ2-1; no clear D gene. CDR1 and CDR2 from the germline V gene are SGHNT and YYREEE (reference sequence). V gave up 4 bases and J gave up 0 bases, with 11 bases separating them. This CDR3 is built from 15 residues. The CDR3 sequence is CASSPDPGSYNEQFF. The CDR3 DNA reads TGTGCCAGCAGCCCGGACCCGGGCTCCTACAATGAGCAGTTCTTC.

This clone appeared once. The gene calls are TRBV19 and TRBJ2-7; no clear D. Germline V gene data show CDR1 as LNHDA and CDR2 as SQIVND (reference sequence). This CDR3 comprises 9 residues. V shed 6 bases and J shed 9 bases, with 6 bases lying between them. The CDR3, as DNA: TGTGCCAGTAGCCTTGGGCAGTACTTC. Translated, it gives CASSLGQYF. Filled out from reference TRBV19 and TRBJ2-7, the complete variable domain reads DGGITQSPKYLFRKEGQNVTLSCEQNLNHDAMYWYRQDPGQGLRLIYYSQIVNDFQKGDIAEGYSVSREKKESFPLTVTSAQKNPTAFYLCASSLGQYFGPGTRLTVT.

This clone has a single count. The CDR3 is CATSDFGTSGSNEQFF. In DNA form, the CDR3 reads TGTGCCACCAGTGATTTCGGGACTAGCGGGAGTAATGAGCAGTTCTTC. The V call is TRBV24-1, the J call TRBJ2-1; 14 bases align to TRBD2. V lost 1 base and J lost 7; bases outside the gene matches: 2. Per germline, CDR1 KGHDR and CDR2 SFDVKD. The length of the CDR3 is 16 residues.

The chain has TRBV4-2 and TRBJ1-3; a possible D gene is TRBD1 (6 bases). V lost 3 bases and J lost 0, with 12 bases in between. Germline CDR1 and CDR2: LGHNA and YNFKEQ. The CDR3 extends over 16 amino acids. CDR3 region: CASSQSRTASGNTIYF. The CDR3 nucleotides read TGTGCCAGCAGCCAGTCCCGGACAGCCTCTGGAAACACCATATATTTT.

The chain combines TRBV4-2 with TRBJ2-3, with a weak D call TRBD2 (5 bases). The CDR3 is 13 amino acids. Germline CDR1 and CDR2: LGHNA and YNFKEQ. V lost 1 base and J 5 bases, leaving 7 bases between the germline ends. The CDR3 DNA is TGTGCCAGCAGCCAAGGACGGGGAGATACGCAGTATTTT. Encoded protein: CASSQGRGDTQYF.

CDR3 nucleotide sequence: TGTGCCAGCAGCTTACCGGGACAGAACTCTGGGGCCAACGTCCTGACTTTC. As protein: CASSLPGQNSGANVLTF. V and J are TRBV5-4 and TRBJ2-6, with TRBD1 matching over 7 bases. Germline V CDR1 and CDR2: SGHNT, YYREEE (reference sequence). V shed 2 bases, J shed 0 bases, and the junction held 5 bases outside the gene matches. The CDR3 extends over 17 amino acids.

The chain has TRBV6-6 and TRBJ2-7; D is unresolved. V was shortened by 5 bases and J by 3 bases, with 14 bases between the two germline ends. CDR3 length: 14 residues. Germline V gene sequence: CDR1 MNHNY, CDR2 SVGAGI (reference sequence). Written as DNA, the CDR3 is TGTGCCAGCAGTCGCGGCGGCACTCTCTACGAGCAGTACTTC. It yields the protein CASSRGGTLYEQYF.

In its sample, this clone was seen once. This chain connects TRBV18 to TRBJ1-5; D perhaps matches TRBD1 (5 bases). Germline V gene data show CDR1 as KGHSH and CDR2 as LQKENI. The V end lost 2 bases, the J end lost 6 bases, and 11 bases lay between the germline ends. CDR3 size: 14 residues. The CDR3 nucleotides read TGTGCCAGCTCACCAGGGCAGGGCGGTCAGCCCCAGCATTTT. Translating it yields CASSPGQGGQPQHF.

V gene TRBV10-2 combines with J gene TRBJ2-1, with 8 nucleotides matching TRBD1. V shed 6 bases, J shed 5 bases, and the junction held 6 bases outside the gene matches. The CDR3 has 14 residues. Germline V gives CDR1 WSHSY, CDR2 SAAADI. The CDR3 nucleotides read TGCGCCAGCAGCTTGGACAGGGCCAACAATGAGCAGTTCTTC. The encoded protein is CASSLDRANNEQFF.

The chain couples TRBV10-3 to TRBJ2-1; 9 nucleotides agree with TRBD2. CDR1 and CDR2 (germline): ENHRY, SYGVKD. Trimming cost V 6 bases and J 4 bases; bases outside gene matches: 10. This CDR3 has 16 residues. CDR3 protein: CAIRNVQTSGYNEQFF. The CDR3 DNA reads as TGTGCCATCAGAAATGTACAAACTAGCGGGTACAATGAGCAGTTCTTC.

The DNA of the CDR3 is TGTGCCAGCACTTTCAGACAGGGAGGAAATTCACCCCTCCACTTT. This gives the protein CASTFRQGGNSPLHF. The rearrangement joins TRBV6-5 to TRBJ1-6, with TRBD1 matching 7 bases. CDR3 length equals 15 residues. V was clipped by 7 bases and J by 7 bases; unmatched bases: 10. The germline V gene encodes CDR1 MNHEY and CDR2 SVGAGI.

The chain uses TRBV3-1 (or the pseudogene TRBV3-2) and TRBJ1-5, with D unclear. CDR1 is LGHDT, CDR2 YNNKEL, per germline (reference sequence). This CDR3 contains 14 residues. Trimming left V 0 bases short and J 7 bases short, with 10 bases between. The CDR3 DNA follows: TGTGCCAGCAGCCAAGACTTTGGAAGCCAGCCCCAGCATTTT. Its translation is CASSQDFGSQPQHF.

The gene calls are TRBV7-9 and TRBJ2-2, with D possibly being TRBD2 (5 bases). This CDR3 contains 12 residues. CDR1 is SEHNR and CDR2 is FQNEAQ in the germline V gene (reference sequence). Trimming took 8 bases from V and 3 from J, leaving 7 bases between them. The CDR3 region is CASRTYTGELFF. Here the CDR3 DNA reads TGTGCCAGCCGGACTTACACCGGGGAGCTGTTTTTT.

This clone was picked up a small number of times. The chain recombines TRBV2 with TRBJ2-7, with no clear D. The CDR3 consists of 12 residues. The V and J ends lost 3 bases and 3 bases respectively, with 6 bases between them. The germline CDR1 and CDR2 sequences are SNHLY and FYNNEI. The chain's CDR3 is CASSDRDYEQYF. The CDR3 bases are TGTGCCAGCAGTGACAGAGACTACGAGCAGTACTTC.

The chain couples TRBV4-3 to TRBJ2-7; no reliable D call. Germline CDR1 reads LGHNA; CDR2 reads YSLEER. The CDR3 spans 14 residues. Trimming took off 1 base at V and 2 bases at J, with 9 bases between the two ends. CDR3 amino acids: CASSQAHGPYEQYF. CDR3 DNA sequence: TGCGCCAGCAGCCAAGCTCACGGACCCTACGAGCAGTACTTC.

The chain employs TRBV29-1 and TRBJ2-5; TRBD2 is a possible D gene (7 bases). Germline V CDR1 and CDR2: SQVTM, ANQGSEA. The CDR3 sequence is 16 residues long. The germline V and J ends were trimmed by 0 bases and 1 base, with 15 bases remaining between them. CDR3 in amino acids: CSVEDLRGAGQETQYF. DNA of the CDR3: TGCAGCGTTGAAGATCTTCGGGGGGCCGGCCAAGAGACCCAGTACTTC.

The CDR3 sequence: CASSVPRAGGGTGELFF. The DNA for the CDR3 is TGTGCCAGCAGCGTCCCTCGAGCGGGAGGCGGGACCGGGGAGCTGTTTTTT. V gene TRBV7-9 combines with J gene TRBJ2-2; 9 bases are a match to TRBD2. The CDR3 sequence is 17 residues long. J was trimmed by 5 bases and V by 5 bases; bases with no gene match: 12. Germline loops: CDR1 SEHNR, CDR2 FQNEAQ (reference sequence).

The chain employs TRBV16 and TRBJ1-2, with 7 bases aligning to TRBD1. CDR3 length: 14 amino acids. V lost 4 bases to trimming and J lost 4 bases; unmatched junction nucleotides: 6. Germline-derived CDR1 and CDR2 are KGHSY and FQNENV. In DNA, the CDR3 is TGTGCCAGCAGCCGGGACAGCCAAAGCTATGGCTACACCTTC. As protein: CASSRDSQSYGYTF.

The chain is built from TRBV24-1 and TRBJ2-5, with D perhaps TRBD1 (6 bases). The V end lost 2 bases, the J end lost 5 bases, and 14 bases lay between the germline ends. Germline lookup yields CDR1 KGHDR and CDR2 SFDVKD. This CDR3 has 15 residues. The chain's CDR3 is CATSDSHRVGETQYF. The DNA of the CDR3 is TGTGCCACCAGTGATTCCCACAGGGTCGGGGAGACCCAGTACTTC.

The chain combines TRBV5-1 with TRBJ2-7; the match to TRBD1 covers 10 bases. CDR1 SGHRS and CDR2 YFSETQ come from the germline V gene. Trimming at V came to 4 bases and at J to 2 bases, leaving 3 bases not matched to a gene. The CDR3 consists of 14 residues. CDR3 in amino acids: CASSPGQGAYEQYF. The CDR3 nucleotides are TGCGCCAGCAGCCCTGGACAGGGGGCCTACGAGCAGTACTTC.

This clone was seen a handful of times. V is TRBV27 and J is TRBJ2-7; D is unresolved. The V gene lost 5 bases and the J gene lost 6 bases, with 11 bases spanning the gap. The germline CDR1 and CDR2 sequences are MNHEY and SMNVEV (reference sequence). The CDR3 loop spans 12 amino acids. CDR3 in amino acids: CASSRGPGEQYF. The CDR3 nucleotides read TGTGCCAGCAGTAGAGGACCCGGCGAGCAGTACTTC.

The count of this clone is one. The chain carries TRBV27 and TRBJ2-1; D gene unclear. Germline V gene sequence: CDR1 MNHEY, CDR2 SMNVEV (reference sequence). The CDR3 covers 11 residues. V was clipped by 4 bases and J by 9 bases, with 7 bases between them. The CDR3, as DNA: TGTGCCAGCAGTTCCTCTAGTGAGCAGTTCTTC. It is translated as CASSSSSEQFF.